These 29 T cell receptor beta chains were all obtained from the same sample, sequenced in a study of shared clonotypes between healthy human individuals. The assay was immunoSEQ multiplex PCR, and TCRdb's table has in-frame clones only and misses some. The sample carries around 510,000 clones, more than 95% recorded once. Material for sequencing was naive CD4+ T cells sorted from blood. The subset was: CD45RA+ positively selected. These receptor sequences come from a woman younger than 45 in good health.

In regard to this clone: Other nucleotide sequences in the sample specify the same CDR3. The gene calls are TRBV5-1 and TRBJ2-5; TRBD1 matches at 11 bases. V lost 3 bases to trimming and J lost 2 bases; unmatched junction nucleotides: 3. Germline lookup yields CDR1 SGHRS and CDR2 YFSETQ. The CDR3 totals 15 residues. The CDR3 protein is CASSSGTGGQETQYF. The CDR3 DNA sequence: TGCGCCAGCAGCTCCGGGACAGGGGGACAAGAGACCCAGTACTTC.

The chain couples TRBV7-2 to TRBJ1-1; D may be TRBD1 (6 bases). CDR1 is SGHTA, CDR2 FQGNSA, per germline. Deletions cut 2 bases from V and 0 bases from J, with 13 bases between. The CDR3 extends over 16 amino acids. This chain's CDR3 is CASSLHPRGVNTEAFF. The CDR3 nucleotides read TGTGCCAGCAGCTTACACCCAAGGGGGGTGAACACTGAAGCTTTCTTT. Using reference TRBV7-2 and TRBJ1-1 for the parts outside the CDR3, the full variable domain is GAGVSQSPSNKVTEKGKDVELRCDPISGHTALYWYRQSLGQGLEFLIYFQGNSAPDKSGLPSDRFSAERTGGSVSTLTIQRTQQEDSAVYLCASSLHPRGVNTEAFFGQGTRLTVV.

V gene TRBV14 combines with J gene TRBJ2-1, with a tentative D call TRBD1 (5 bases). The germline V gene has CDR1 SGHDN and CDR2 FVKESK. This CDR3 has 13 residues. Between the trimmed V and J ends, which lost 3 bases and 7 bases, there was a span of 10 bases. CDR3 sequence reads: CASSQIRGNEQFF. CDR3 bases: TGTGCCAGCAGCCAGATAAGGGGTAATGAGCAGTTCTTC. Looking up the rest from reference TRBV14 and TRBJ2-1 gives the full variable domain: EAGVTQFPSHSVIEKGQTVTLRCDPISGHDNLYWYRRVMGKEIKFLLHFVKESKQDESGMPNNRFLAERTGGTYSTLKVQPAELEDSGVYFCASSQIRGNEQFFGPGTRLTVL.

The chain combines TRBV19 with TRBJ1-6, with D tentatively TRBD1 (6 bases). This CDR3 comprises 15 residues. Trimming removed 4 bases from V and 8 bases from J, with 15 bases in between. CDR1 and CDR2 from the germline V gene are LNHDA and SQIVND (reference sequence). The CDR3 coding sequence is TGTGCCAGTAGTACCTTGACGGGGGGCTATTCACCCCTCCACTTT. Protein sequence: CASSTLTGGYSPLHF.

The rearrangement uses TRBV7-9 and TRBJ1-4, with D possibly being TRBD1 (5 bases). V lost 1 base and J lost 0, with 12 bases in between. Germline V lookup: CDR1 SEHNR, CDR2 FQNEAQ (reference sequence). There are 17 residues in the CDR3. The CDR3 here is CASSLDSGSPTNEKLFF. The CDR3, as DNA: TGTGCCAGCAGCTTAGATTCAGGGAGCCCAACTAATGAAAAACTGTTTTTT. Complete variable domain (other parts from reference TRBV7-9 and TRBJ1-4): DTGVSQNPRHKITKRGQNVTFRCDPISEHNRLYWYRQTLGQGPEFLTYFQNEAQLEKSRLLSDRFSAERPKGSFSTLEIQRTEQGDSAMYLCASSLDSGSPTNEKLFFGSGTQLSVL.

The gene calls are TRBV9 and TRBJ2-3, with 10 positions matching TRBD1. This CDR3 has 15 amino acids. The ends lost 3 bases at V and 5 bases at J; junction bases unmatched: 6. Germline-derived CDR1 and CDR2 are SGDLS and YYNGEE. CDR3 residues: CASSDRDRGRDTQYF. CDR3 DNA: TGTGCCAGCAGCGACAGGGACAGGGGTAGAGATACGCAGTATTTT.

The J gene is TRBJ2-4, the V gene TRBV5-6; D perhaps matches TRBD1 (5 bases). V gave up 0 bases and J gave up 2 bases, with 21 bases separating them. CDR1 is SGHDT and CDR2 is YYEEEE in the germline V gene. This CDR3 has 19 amino acids. The CDR3 reads CASSLVGYVTLGPKNIQYF. The CDR3 nucleotides read TGTGCCAGCAGCTTGGTGGGCTACGTTACCCTGGGGCCCAAAAACATTCAGTACTTC.

The J gene is TRBJ1-2, the V gene TRBV28; 9 nucleotides match TRBD1. This CDR3 has 16 residues. From germline, CDR1 is MDHEN and CDR2 SYDVKM. The V segment lost 0 bases and the J segment 8 bases; nucleotides outside the gene matches: 10. CDR3 residues: CASSLWATGGGKGYTF. CDR3 nucleotide sequence: TGTGCCAGCAGTTTATGGGCGACAGGGGGTGGAAAAGGCTACACCTTC.

The table lists this clone with a count of one. This chain joins TRBV7-6 and TRBJ2-5; 9 bases match TRBD1. The CDR3 length is 15 residues. CDR1 is SGHVS and CDR2 is FNYEAQ in the germline V gene. After removal of 0 bases from V and 6 bases from J, the junction contained 5 bases not matched to a gene. The CDR3 coding sequence is TGTGCCAGCAGCTTAGCGGGACAGGGACCAAAGACCCAGTACTTC. Encoded protein: CASSLAGQGPKTQYF. Combining the CDR3 with reference TRBV7-6 and TRBJ2-5 gives the whole variable domain GAGVSQSPRYKVTKRGQDVALRCDPISGHVSLYWYRQALGQGPEFLTYFNYEAQQDKSGLPNDRFSAERPEGSISTLTIQRTEQRDSAMYRCASSLAGQGPKTQYFGPGTRLLVL.

V is TRBV6-1 and J is TRBJ2-7, with 9 bases matching TRBD1. The CDR3 runs 16 residues. The germline V gene encodes CDR1 MNHNS and CDR2 SASEGT. V lost 0 bases and J lost 1; bases outside the gene matches: 4. CDR3 DNA: TGTGCCAGCAGTGAAGCGCTGGGACAGGGATCCTACGAGCAGTACTTC. Amino acid sequence: CASSEALGQGSYEQYF.

The chain carries TRBV19 and TRBJ2-2, with D possibly TRBD1 on 6 matching bases. Trimming pared 7 bases from V and 6 bases from J, leaving 21 bases between. Germline loops: CDR1 LNHDA, CDR2 SQIVND (reference sequence). CDR3 length equals 16 residues. The CDR3 spells CASTYGRTRGSGELFF. The DNA for the CDR3 is TGTGCCAGTACCTACGGTAGGACCAGGGGTTCCGGGGAGCTGTTTTTT.

The rearrangement joins TRBV6-5 to TRBJ1-2, with D unclear. Germline CDR1 is MNHEY and CDR2 is SVGAGI. V lost 6 bases and J 0 bases, leaving 14 bases between the germline ends. The CDR3 spans 15 residues. This CDR3 is CASSPFRISNYGYTF. CDR3 nucleotide sequence: TGTGCCAGCAGCCCCTTTAGAATATCTAACTATGGCTACACCTTC.

The chain uses TRBV21-1 and TRBJ2-5; TRBD2 was called by the table and not checked on the DNA. TRBV21-1 is classified as a pseudogene. This CDR3 region has 17 residues. CDR3 bases: TGTGCCAGCAGCAAAGGGAGTGGACTAGCGGGAGGACGGGCCCAGTACTTC. Its protein is CASSKGSGLAGGRAQYF.

V and J are TRBV7-6 and TRBJ2-6; 8 positions agree with TRBD1. Germline lookup yields CDR1 SGHVS and CDR2 FNYEAQ. V was clipped by 5 bases and J by 0 bases; unmatched bases: 6. The CDR3 loop spans 17 amino acids. CDR3 sequence reads: CASSAGTGSSGANVLTF. CDR3 nucleotides: TGTGCCAGCAGCGCCGGGACAGGTAGCTCTGGGGCCAACGTCCTGACTTTC.

The rearrangement uses TRBV7-9 and TRBJ2-7; 8 bases are a match to TRBD2. The junction had 5 bases not matched to a gene; V was cut back by 1 base and J by 3 bases. This CDR3 region has 15 residues. Germline V CDR1 and CDR2: SEHNR, FQNEAQ (reference sequence). The CDR3 DNA reads TGTGCCAGCAGCTTAGTGGGGACTAGATTCTACGAGCAGTACTTC. Translation: CASSLVGTRFYEQYF.

Comments on this clone: Other DNA sequences in this sample translate to the same CDR3. The chain employs TRBV28 and TRBJ1-5; D is undetermined. Germline CDR1 reads MDHEN; CDR2 reads SYDVKM. The CDR3 is 16 residues long. V shed 5 bases and J shed 0 bases, with 14 bases lying between them. CDR3 in amino acids: CASSLRTGYSNQPQHF. The CDR3 DNA follows: TGTGCCAGCAGTCTTCGGACGGGATATAGCAATCAGCCCCAGCATTTT.

The chain couples TRBV10-3 to TRBJ1-2; D is uncertain. The CDR3 has 14 amino acids. V was trimmed by 5 bases and J by 8 bases, leaving 18 bases between them. CDR1 and CDR2 from the germline V gene are ENHRY and SYGVKD. The CDR3 spells CAISNPRGGSGYTF. The DNA of the CDR3 is TGTGCCATCAGTAACCCCCGGGGAGGTTCGGGCTACACCTTC.

V gene TRBV27 combines with J gene TRBJ2-7, with D hard to call. The V end lost 6 bases, the J end lost 3 bases, and 6 bases lay between the germline ends. This CDR3 spans 11 amino acids. Looked up from germline, CDR1 is MNHEY and CDR2 is SMNVEV (reference sequence). Written as DNA, the CDR3 is TGTGCCAGCAGATCCTACTACGAGCAGTACTTC. Protein: CASRSYYEQYF.

A word on this clone: Other DNA sequences in the same sample also yield this CDR3. The V gene is TRBV18, the J gene TRBJ2-7, with D tentatively TRBD2 (6 bases). With 1 base removed from V and 6 bases from J, the gap between germline ends came to 7 bases. This CDR3 has 12 amino acids. Germline lookup yields CDR1 KGHSH and CDR2 LQKENI. This chain's CDR3 is CASSPQGGEQYF. The DNA of the CDR3 is TGTGCCAGCTCACCACAGGGAGGCGAGCAGTACTTC.

The chain has TRBV7-9 and TRBJ2-4; 7 bases align to TRBD2. This CDR3 spans 13 amino acids. CDR1 SEHNR and CDR2 FQNEAQ come from the germline V gene (reference sequence). Losses at the gene ends were 1 base for V and 6 bases for J; bases not matched to a gene: 0. CDR3 bases: TGTGCCAGCAGCTTAGGGGAGGGAAACATTCAGTACTTC. Amino acids: CASSLGEGNIQYF.

The chain combines TRBV28 with TRBJ2-7, with 8 bases aligning to TRBD2. Germline CDR1 is MDHEN and CDR2 is SYDVKM. Trimming took 3 bases from V and 1 from J; bases not matched to a gene: 8. The CDR3 contains 16 residues. The CDR3: CASSFPLSGTSYEQYF. CDR3 in DNA: TGTGCCAGCAGTTTCCCCCTTAGCGGGACATCCTACGAGCAGTACTTC. The full variable domain, with the rest looked up from reference TRBV28 and TRBJ2-7, is DVKVTQSSRYLVKRTGEKVFLECVQDMDHENMFWYRQDPGLGLRLIYFSYDVKMKEKGDIPEGYSVSREKKERFSLILESASTNQTSMYLCASSFPLSGTSYEQYFGPGTRLTVT.

J is TRBJ2-1 and V is TRBV28; 14 bases fit TRBD2. J lost 6 bases, V lost 5 bases, and 3 bases had no gene match. The CDR3 is made up of 15 amino acids. The germline gives CDR1 MDHEN, CDR2 SYDVKM. The CDR3 sequence: CASSGLAGGSNEQFF. As DNA, the CDR3 is TGTGCCAGCAGTGGACTAGCGGGAGGAAGCAATGAGCAGTTCTTC.

J is TRBJ2-7 and V is TRBV28, with D maybe TRBD1 (6 bases). The CDR3 covers 13 residues. V was cut by 11 bases and J by 0 bases, with 14 bases left in between. The V gene's germline CDR1 is MDHEN and CDR2 SYDVKM. In DNA form, the CDR3 reads TGTGCCCTTCGAGGGGACAACTCCTACGAGCAGTACTTC. Translated, it gives CALRGDNSYEQYF.

This clone came up once. V gene TRBV11-2 combines with J gene TRBJ2-7; D may correspond to TRBD1 or TRBD2 (5 bases each). This CDR3 spans 13 amino acids. Germline CDR1 and CDR2: SGHAT and FQNNGV. Trimming shortened V by 7 bases and J by 6 bases, and 16 bases separated the two germline ends. CDR3 in amino acids: CASTFGPGTEQYF. The CDR3 DNA reads TGTGCCAGCACCTTTGGACCAGGGACCGAGCAGTACTTC.

V gene TRBV9 combines with J gene TRBJ2-2, with 7 bases matching TRBD2. The germline gives CDR1 SGDLS, CDR2 YYNGEE. V trimming: 1 base; J trimming: 6 bases; junction bases outside the gene matches: 9. CDR3 size: 16 residues. DNA of the CDR3: TGTGCCAGCAGCGTAACCAGCGGGACTCAGTCCGGGGAGCTGTTTTTT. This codes for CASSVTSGTQSGELFF.

The count of this clone is one. The V gene is TRBV7-6, the J gene TRBJ2-7, with TRBD2 identical over 11 bases. This CDR3 has 16 amino acids. The germline gives CDR1 SGHVS, CDR2 FNYEAQ. V was pared by 5 bases and J by 7 bases, with 13 bases of the junction left unmatched. This chain's CDR3 is CASSQRLLAGAREQYF. CDR3 nucleotide sequence: TGTGCCAGCAGCCAAAGGCTACTAGCGGGGGCCCGGGAGCAGTACTTC.

The rearrangement links TRBV27 to TRBJ1-6; no clear D. Germline CDR1 and CDR2: MNHEY and SMNVEV (reference sequence). This CDR3 has 14 amino acids. V was clipped by 4 bases and J by 6 bases, with 10 bases between them. This CDR3 reads CASSSGRFNSPLHF. The CDR3 DNA sequence: TGTGCCAGCAGTTCCGGCAGGTTTAATTCACCCCTCCACTTT.

The chain couples TRBV28 to TRBJ1-5, with D possibly being TRBD1 (5 bases). Trimming left V 2 bases short and J 9 bases short, with 5 bases between. This CDR3 spans 11 amino acids. Germline values: CDR1 MDHEN, CDR2 SYDVKM. The CDR3 protein is CASSLRGPQHF. Here the CDR3 DNA reads TGTGCCAGCAGTTTAAGGGGGCCCCAGCATTTT. The full variable domain, completed using reference TRBV28 and TRBJ1-5, is DVKVTQSSRYLVKRTGEKVFLECVQDMDHENMFWYRQDPGLGLRLIYFSYDVKMKEKGDIPEGYSVSREKKERFSLILESASTNQTSMYLCASSLRGPQHFGDGTRLSIL.

The chain employs TRBV15 and TRBJ1-5; no clear D gene. This CDR3 is built from 15 residues. Looked up from germline, CDR1 is LNHNV and CDR2 is YYDKDF (reference sequence). V was cut by 3 bases and J by 1 base, with 10 bases left in between. The CDR3 sequence is CATSRGEGSNQPQHF. In nucleotides, the CDR3 is TGTGCCACCAGCAGGGGAGAGGGAAGCAATCAGCCCCAGCATTTT.